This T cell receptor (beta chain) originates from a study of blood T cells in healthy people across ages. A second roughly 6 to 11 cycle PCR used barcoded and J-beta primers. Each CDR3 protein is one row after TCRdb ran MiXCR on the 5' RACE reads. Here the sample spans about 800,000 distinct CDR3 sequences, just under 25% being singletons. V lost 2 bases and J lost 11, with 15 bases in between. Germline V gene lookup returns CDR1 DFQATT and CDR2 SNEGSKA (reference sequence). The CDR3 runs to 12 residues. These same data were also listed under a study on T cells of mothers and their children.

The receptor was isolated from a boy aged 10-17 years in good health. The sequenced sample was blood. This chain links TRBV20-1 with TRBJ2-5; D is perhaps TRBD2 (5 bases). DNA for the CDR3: TGCAGTGCTAGATCCTGGACTGGGGAGCAGTACTTC. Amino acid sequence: CSARSWTGEQYF.